Presented here are 19 T cell receptor beta chains from one specimen sequenced in a study of blood T cell repertoires in COVID-19. The assay was immunoSEQ multiplex PCR, and TCRdb's table has in-frame clones only and misses some. The data show fewer than 130,000 clones, roughly four fifths seen once. What was sequenced was peripheral blood. The receptors derive from a man between 65 and 79 years old with active or convalescent COVID-19.

This chain connects TRBV28 to TRBJ2-1; TRBD2 agrees at 10 bases. Germline assignment: CDR1 MDHEN and CDR2 SYDVKM. Trimming cost V 3 bases and J 9 bases; bases outside gene matches: 8. The CDR3 sequence is 15 residues long. As DNA, the CDR3 is TGTGCCAGCAGTTTCAGCGGGAGGGCCGGTTTTGAGCAGTTCTTC. Translation gives CASSFSGRAGFEQFF.

The chain carries TRBV19 and TRBJ1-1; D is unresolved. The CDR3 totals 11 residues. The ends were cut back, 3 bases at V and 9 bases at J, with 8 bases in the middle. Germline V gene data show CDR1 as LNHDA and CDR2 as SQIVND (reference sequence). The CDR3, as DNA: TGTGCCAGTAGTATTGGGCAGAAAGCTTTCTTT. Its translation is CASSIGQKAFF. The complete variable domain, with remaining parts taken from reference TRBV19 and TRBJ1-1, reads DGGITQSPKYLFRKEGQNVTLSCEQNLNHDAMYWYRQDPGQGLRLIYYSQIVNDFQKGDIAEGYSVSREKKESFPLTVTSAQKNPTAFYLCASSIGQKAFFGQGTRLTVV.

V and J are TRBV2 and TRBJ1-2; unclear D gene. The CDR3 is 15 residues long. Trimming cost V 1 base and J 0 bases, with 9 bases left between them. Germline V gives CDR1 SNHLY, CDR2 FYNNEI. The CDR3 region has the DNA TGTGCCAGCAGTGAAGGAATAGTCTCTAACTATGGCTACACCTTC. This encodes CASSEGIVSNYGYTF. The complete variable domain, with remaining parts taken from reference TRBV2 and TRBJ1-2, reads EPEVTQTPSHQVTQMGQEVILRCVPISNHLYFYWYRQILGQKVEFLVSFYNNEISEKSEIFDDQFSVERPDGSNFTLKIRSTKLEDSAMYFCASSEGIVSNYGYTFGSGTRLTVV.

The CDR3 DNA follows: TGTGCCAGCAGCCCCCGCGCAGCGGGAGTGGACGAGCAGTTCTTC. Protein product: CASSPRAAGVDEQFF. This chain connects TRBV9 to TRBJ2-1; 8 bases map to TRBD2. V lost 4 bases and J lost 10; bases outside the gene matches: 13. The CDR3 sequence is 15 residues long. Germline CDR1 and CDR2: SGDLS and YYNGEE.

J is TRBJ2-7 and V is TRBV19, with D perhaps matching TRBD1 (6 bases). Trimming pared 5 bases from V and 1 base from J, leaving 15 bases between. The CDR3 extends over 15 amino acids. CDR1 and CDR2 from the germline V gene are LNHDA and SQIVND (reference sequence). The CDR3 coding sequence is TGTGCCAGTAGTGGAAAGGACAGCTTTTCCTACGAGCAGTACTTC. It specifies CASSGKDSFSYEQYF.

V and J are TRBV28 and TRBJ1-3; TRBD1 matches 8 bases. CDR3 size: 15 residues. V lost 11 bases and J lost 0; bases outside the gene matches: 9. Germline assignment: CDR1 MDHEN and CDR2 SYDVKM. The CDR3 bases are TGTGCCTCCTCCAGGGGGCGGTTCTCTGGAAACACCATATATTTT. Translation gives CASSRGRFSGNTIYF.

This clone was detected a few times. The CDR3 DNA reads as TGTGCCAGCAGTGAAAGTGGGACAAAGCAGTACTTC. It translates to CASSESGTKQYF. The rearrangement uses TRBV6-1 and TRBJ2-7; maybe TRBD1 (6 bases). The CDR3 contains 12 residues. Trimming took off 2 bases at V and 8 bases at J, with 10 bases between the two ends. Germline V gene lookup returns CDR1 MNHNS and CDR2 SASEGT.

The rearrangement links TRBV19 to TRBJ2-2; 7 bases agree with TRBD1. The CDR3 is made up of 16 amino acids. V lost 3 bases and J lost 5; bases outside the gene matches: 9. Germline CDR1 and CDR2: LNHDA and SQIVND (reference sequence). The CDR3 loop is CASSIGGQALTGELFF. CDR3 sequence (DNA): TGTGCCAGTAGTATTGGTGGACAGGCGTTAACCGGGGAGCTGTTTTTT.

The rearrangement links TRBV2 to TRBJ2-7, with 9 bases aligning to TRBD1. The V gene's germline CDR1 is SNHLY and CDR2 FYNNEI. V shed 6 bases, J shed 2 bases, and the junction held 5 bases outside the gene matches. There are 14 residues in the CDR3. The CDR3 protein is CASRIRQGAYEQYF. The DNA for the CDR3 is TGTGCCAGCAGAATCCGACAGGGGGCCTACGAGCAGTACTTC.

The V call is TRBV5-4, the J call TRBJ1-2; D call uncertain. This CDR3 comprises 16 residues. The V gene's germline CDR1 is SGHNT and CDR2 YYREEE (reference sequence). Trimming took off 7 bases at V and 7 bases at J, with 26 bases between the two ends. CDR3 DNA: TGTGCCAGCTCCCCCGGGGAGTTTGGCATATATGGTGGCTACACCTTC. Its protein product is CASSPGEFGIYGGYTF. Full variable domain (missing parts from reference TRBV5-4 and TRBJ1-2): ETGVTQSPTHLIKTRGQQVTLRCSSQSGHNTVSWYQQALGQGPQFIFQYYREEENGRGNFPPRFSGLQFPNYSSELNVNALELDDSALYLCASSPGEFGIYGGYTFGSGTRLTVV.

This sequence joins TRBV7-2 and TRBJ2-5, with 8 bases matching TRBD2. The CDR3 loop spans 16 amino acids. Germline-derived CDR1 and CDR2 are SGHTA and FQGNSA. J was trimmed by 2 bases and V by 5 bases; bases with no gene match: 10. The DNA of the CDR3 is TGTGCCAGCAGCCCCTGGACGGGGGGGGATCAAGAGACCCAGTACTTC. This sequence encodes CASSPWTGGDQETQYF.

The chain is built from TRBV4-1 and TRBJ2-5; TRBD1 matches at 10 bases. CDR1 MGHRA and CDR2 YSYEKL come from the germline V gene. Unmatched junction bases numbered 9, after V lost 3 bases and J lost 5 bases. This CDR3 has 16 amino acids. For the CDR3, the DNA is TGCGCCAGCAGCCATGTAGGGACAGGGGATCGGGAGACCCAGTACTTC. Amino acid sequence: CASSHVGTGDRETQYF.

V gene TRBV11-2 combines with J gene TRBJ2-7; 9 nucleotides align to TRBD1. Germline CDR1 SGHAT, CDR2 FQNNGV. The trim removed 6 bases at V and 2 bases at J, leaving 8 bases unmatched. The CDR3 is 15 residues long. In DNA form, the CDR3 reads TGTGCCAGCAGGGACCTCCGACAGGGGGCCTACGAGCAGTACTTC. It specifies CASRDLRQGAYEQYF.

This chain joins TRBV5-1 and TRBJ2-7, with 7 bases fitting TRBD1. CDR3 length: 14 residues. The V and J ends lost 2 bases and 3 bases, in that order; junction bases with no gene match: 5. The V gene's germline CDR1 is SGHRS and CDR2 YFSETQ. The CDR3 here is CASSFAGTDYEQYF. The CDR3, as DNA: TGCGCCAGCAGCTTCGCCGGGACAGACTACGAGCAGTACTTC. Complete variable domain (other parts from reference TRBV5-1 and TRBJ2-7): KAGVTQTPRYLIKTRGQQVTLSCSPISGHRSVSWYQQTPGQGLQFLFEYFSETQRNKGNFPGRFSGRQFSNSRSEMNVSTLELGDSALYLCASSFAGTDYEQYFGPGTRLTVT.

The rearrangement links TRBV4-1 to TRBJ1-2; no definite D call. This CDR3 contains 15 residues. Germline V gene data show CDR1 as MGHRA and CDR2 as YSYEKL. The V end was cut by 2 bases, the J end by 4 bases, with 14 bases between. The CDR3 loop reads CASSQSPRAPYGYTF. The DNA for the CDR3 is TGCGCCAGCAGCCAATCGCCACGCGCTCCCTATGGCTACACCTTC.

V and J are TRBV12-3 or TRBV12-4 and TRBJ1-1; D perhaps matches TRBD1 (5 bases). The CDR3 covers 11 residues. The V gene lost 6 bases and the J gene lost 5 bases, with 7 bases spanning the gap. CDR3 nucleotides: TGTGCCAGCAGGGGGCGAACTGAAGCTTTCTTT. Translated, it gives CASRGRTEAFF.

This clone was counted a few times. The J gene is TRBJ1-1, the V gene TRBV5-4; TRBD1 might be the D (6 bases). CDR3 size: 13 residues. The V end was cut by 6 bases, the J end by 3 bases, with 12 bases between. Germline CDR1 reads SGHNT; CDR2 reads YYREEE (reference sequence). The chain's CDR3 is CASKGVLDTEAFF. In DNA form, the CDR3 reads TGTGCCAGCAAGGGGGTCCTGGACACTGAAGCTTTCTTT.

The table lists this clone with a few counts. The chain has TRBV11-2 and TRBJ2-7; TRBD2 matches at 8 bases. Germline V gives CDR1 SGHAT, CDR2 FQNNGV. J lost 6 bases, V lost 2 bases, and 9 bases had no gene match. The CDR3 runs to 15 residues. CDR3 residues: CASSLIFGAGAEQYF. For the CDR3, the DNA is TGTGCCAGCAGCTTAATTTTCGGAGCGGGAGCCGAGCAGTACTTC. The whole variable domain, remainder taken from reference TRBV11-2 and TRBJ2-7, is EAGVAQSPRYKIIEKRQSVAFWCNPISGHATLYWYQQILGQGPKLLIQFQNNGVVDDSQLPKDRFSAERLKGVDSTLKIQPAKLEDSAVYLCASSLIFGAGAEQYFGPGTRLTVT.

The CDR3 nucleotides read TGTGCCAGCAGTATTGACAGGGTAACAAATTCACCCCTCCACTTT. It translates to CASSIDRVTNSPLHF. The chain uses TRBV2 and TRBJ1-6; TRBD1 aligns across 7 bases. The V segment lost 5 bases and the J segment 7 bases; nucleotides outside the gene matches: 8. Germline V gene data show CDR1 as SNHLY and CDR2 as FYNNEI. The CDR3 spans 15 residues.